A single sample gave rise to the 13 T cell receptor beta chains below, sequenced in a study of blood T cell repertoires in COVID-19. Libraries were prepared by immunoSEQ multiplex PCR; TCRdb keeps only in-frame clonotypes and omits some of them. This sample carries some 170,000 clones, roughly 79% of them seen once, and the ten largest clones take 9.5% to 12%. Sequencing was carried out using peripheral blood. These TCRs come from a woman aged 40 to 50 with COVID-19, enrolled during active disease.

CDR3 amino acids: CASSVAAGTQSAQHF. CDR3 coding DNA: TGTGCCAGCAGCGTCGCTGCCGGGACTCAATCAGCCCAGCATTTT. The gene calls are TRBV7-8 and TRBJ1-5; a weak D match, TRBD1 (5 bases). The CDR3 is 15 amino acids. Germline CDR1 reads SGHVS; CDR2 reads FQNEAQ. V was clipped by 5 bases and J by 11 bases, with 22 bases between them.

This rearrangement joins TRBV3-1 (or the pseudogene TRBV3-2) to TRBJ1-1; D may be TRBD1 (6 bases). There are 14 residues in the CDR3. The germline V and J ends were trimmed by 4 bases and 1 base, with 10 bases remaining between them. The germline V gene encodes CDR1 LGHDT and CDR2 YNNKEL (reference sequence). The CDR3 is CASSRGQKNTEAFF. In DNA form, the CDR3 reads TGTGCCAGCAGCCGAGGACAGAAGAACACTGAAGCTTTCTTT.

The V call is TRBV10-2, the J call TRBJ2-1; TRBD1 matches at 9 bases. Germline CDR1 and CDR2: WSHSY and SAAADI. Unmatched junction bases numbered 4, after V lost 7 bases and J lost 6 bases. CDR3 length: 13 amino acids. The CDR3 DNA is TGCGCCAGCACCGAGACAGGGGGCAATGAGCAGTTCTTC. Translated, it gives CASTETGGNEQFF.

The chain recombines TRBV7-8 with TRBJ1-5, with TRBD1 identical over 7 bases. The V segment lost 4 bases and the J segment 5 bases; nucleotides outside the gene matches: 5. The CDR3 runs 14 residues. Germline V gene data show CDR1 as SGHVS and CDR2 as FQNEAQ. Written as DNA, the CDR3 is TGTGCCAGCAGCTCCCGGCAGGGGGATCAGCCCCAGCATTTT. This encodes CASSSRQGDQPQHF.

This chain uses TRBV2 with TRBJ1-1, with a weak D call TRBD1 (6 bases). CDR1 SNHLY and CDR2 FYNNEI come from the germline V gene. There are 13 residues in the CDR3. Trimming left V 6 bases short and J 7 bases short, with 15 bases between. CDR3 nucleotide sequence: TGTGCCAGCAGCGAGGACAGTGCCATTGAAGCTTTCTTT. It specifies CASSEDSAIEAFF.

The chain joins TRBV4-1 to TRBJ2-7, with a possible D match to TRBD1 (6 bases). This CDR3 is 15 amino acids long. Trimming cost V 1 base and J 2 bases, with 12 bases left between them. CDR1 MGHRA and CDR2 YSYEKL come from the germline V gene. CDR3 in amino acids: CASSQGLGAAYEQYV. As DNA, the CDR3 is TGCGCCAGCAGCCAAGGTTTGGGGGCCGCCTACGAGCAGTACGTC.

V and J are TRBV19 and TRBJ1-2; weak D call: TRBD1 (5 bases). The CDR3 is 15 residues long. V shed 3 bases and J shed 8 bases, with 19 bases lying between them. Germline V gene lookup returns CDR1 LNHDA and CDR2 SQIVND (reference sequence). The DNA of the CDR3 is TGTGCCAGTAGTATGGCTCCAGATCCATGGGGCGGCTACACCTTC. Protein product: CASSMAPDPWGGYTF.

The V gene is TRBV10-3, the J gene TRBJ1-2, with D possibly being TRBD1 (6 bases). The V and J ends lost 7 bases and 6 bases respectively, with 15 bases between them. Per the germline V gene, CDR1 is ENHRY and CDR2 is SYGVKD. The CDR3 is made up of 13 amino acids. The CDR3 is CAITRTDSDGYTF. CDR3 DNA: TGTGCCATCACCAGGACAGACTCGGATGGCTACACCTTC.

This clone was observed a single time. The chain uses TRBV27 and TRBJ1-2, with a tentative D call TRBD1 (5 bases). CDR1 is MNHEY and CDR2 is SMNVEV in the germline V gene (reference sequence). V lost 5 bases to trimming and J lost 8 bases, with 21 bases between them. The CDR3 is 15 amino acids. The CDR3 here is CASSQRISDSMGYTF. The DNA for the CDR3 is TGTGCCAGCAGTCAACGAATCTCTGACAGTATGGGCTACACCTTC.

This clone was seen only once. The chain has TRBV29-1 and TRBJ2-3, with 11 bases that match TRBD2. Germline loops: CDR1 SQVTM, CDR2 ANQGSEA. The J segment lost 3 bases and the V segment lost 6 bases, leaving 5 bases of the junction unmatched. The length of the CDR3 is 14 residues. This chain's CDR3 is CSVVTSGTTDTQYF. CDR3 sequence (DNA): TGCAGCGTGGTGACTAGCGGGACTACAGATACGCAGTATTTT.

The V and J genes are TRBV28 and TRBJ1-5; a possible D gene is TRBD1 (5 bases). The CDR3 consists of 16 residues. Germline V lookup: CDR1 MDHEN, CDR2 SYDVKM. Trimming took off 5 bases at V and 0 bases at J, with 14 bases between the two ends. This chain's CDR3 is CASSQTGDYSNQPQHF. CDR3 bases: TGTGCCAGCAGTCAGACGGGGGACTATAGCAATCAGCCCCAGCATTTT.

This clone was seen a few times. The chain links TRBV5-5 to TRBJ1-2; D unresolved. CDR3 length equals 14 residues. The germline V gene encodes CDR1 SGHKS and CDR2 YYEKEE (reference sequence). V gave up 4 bases and J gave up 0 bases, with 10 bases separating them. CDR3 DNA: TGTGCCAGCAGCCCCCGACAAGCTAACTATGGCTACACCTTC. This encodes CASSPRQANYGYTF.

This chain joins TRBV5-1 and TRBJ1-2; maybe TRBD1 (6 bases). Germline CDR1 reads SGHRS; CDR2 reads YFSETQ. CDR3 length equals 15 residues. Deletions cut 5 bases from V and 2 bases from J, with 16 bases between. The CDR3 DNA reads as TGCGCCAGCAGGAGTTCCACAGGGAAGAACTATGGCTACACCTTC. Its protein product is CASRSSTGKNYGYTF.